This record concerns one T cell receptor (beta chain) sequence. Its antigen is unknown. This record comes from a study of PD-L1 blockade in urothelial cancer. Study summary: At 3 weeks after treatment start (second dose) and again at 6 weeks, blood was analyzed. There were a median of approximately 150,000 T cells in blood samples. Study results and limitations: Tumor-associated TCR clones expanded more in blood at 3 weeks in patients with durable benefit.

Clones were read by immunoSEQ multiplex PCR, and TCRdb kept only the in-frame ones, dropping some. The sample yields 75,000 to 90,000 clones, about 81% seen once. From germline, CDR1 is LNHDA and CDR2 SQIVND (reference sequence). J lost 5 bases, V lost 5 bases, and 8 bases had no gene match. CDR3 length: 15 residues. Urothelial carcinoma affected the patients, and it was locally advanced or metastatic. This sequence joins TRBV19 and TRBJ1-1, with TRBD1 identical over 10 bases. The material sequenced was PBMCs, taken around atezolizumab (anti-PD-L1) treatment. This TCR came from a man aged 65 to 79 with urothelial cancer. The CDR3 loop is CASSSSTGGFTEAFF. The CDR3 nucleotides are TGTGCCAGTAGTTCTTCGACAGGGGGCTTTACTGAAGCTTTCTTT.